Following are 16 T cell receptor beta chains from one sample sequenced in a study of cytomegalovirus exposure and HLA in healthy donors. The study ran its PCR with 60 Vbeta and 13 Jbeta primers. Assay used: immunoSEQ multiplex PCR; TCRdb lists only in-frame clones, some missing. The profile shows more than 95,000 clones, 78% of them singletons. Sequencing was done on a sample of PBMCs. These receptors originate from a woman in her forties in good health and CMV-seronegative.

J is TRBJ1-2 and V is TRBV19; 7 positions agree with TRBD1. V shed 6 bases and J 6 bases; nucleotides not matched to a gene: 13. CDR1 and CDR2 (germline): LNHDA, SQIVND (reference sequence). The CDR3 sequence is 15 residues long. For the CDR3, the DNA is TGTGCCAGTAGCCTTTCCTCGACAGGGAAAGATGGCTACACCTTC. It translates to CASSLSSTGKDGYTF.

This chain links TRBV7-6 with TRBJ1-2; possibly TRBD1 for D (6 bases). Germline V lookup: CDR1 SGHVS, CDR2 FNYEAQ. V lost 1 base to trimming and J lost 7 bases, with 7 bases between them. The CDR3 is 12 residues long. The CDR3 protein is CASSLEGVGYTF. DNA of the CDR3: TGTGCCAGCAGCTTAGAGGGGGTTGGCTACACCTTC.

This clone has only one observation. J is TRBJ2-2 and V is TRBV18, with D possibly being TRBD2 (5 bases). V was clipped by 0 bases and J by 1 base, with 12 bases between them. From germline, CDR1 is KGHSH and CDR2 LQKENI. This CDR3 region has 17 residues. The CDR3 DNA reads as TGTGCCAGCTCACCACCGGGCGGGCAGATGAACACCGGGGAGCTGTTTTTT. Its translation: CASSPPGGQMNTGELFF. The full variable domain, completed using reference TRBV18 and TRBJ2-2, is NAGVMQNPRHLVRRRGQEARLRCSPMKGHSHVYWYRQLPEEGLKFMVYLQKENIIDESGMPKERFSAEFPKEGPSILRIQQVVRGDSAAYFCASSPPGGQMNTGELFFGEGSRLTVL.

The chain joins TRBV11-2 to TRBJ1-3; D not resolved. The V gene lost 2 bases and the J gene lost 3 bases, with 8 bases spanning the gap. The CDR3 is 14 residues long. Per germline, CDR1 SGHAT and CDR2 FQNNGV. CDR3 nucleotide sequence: TGTGCCAGCAGCTTAAACTATCTTGGAAACACCATATATTTT. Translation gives CASSLNYLGNTIYF.

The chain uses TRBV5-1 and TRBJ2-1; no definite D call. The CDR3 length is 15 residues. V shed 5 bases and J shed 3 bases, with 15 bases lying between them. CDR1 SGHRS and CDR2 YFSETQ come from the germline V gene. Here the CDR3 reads CASRRNPSNYNEQFF. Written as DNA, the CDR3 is TGCGCCAGCAGGAGGAACCCCTCTAACTACAATGAGCAGTTCTTC.

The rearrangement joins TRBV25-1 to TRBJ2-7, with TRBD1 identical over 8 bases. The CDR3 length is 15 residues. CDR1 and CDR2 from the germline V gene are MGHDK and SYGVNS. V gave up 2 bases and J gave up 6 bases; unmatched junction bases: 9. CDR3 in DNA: TGTGCCAGCAGTGAAAACCCGGACAGGGTTTCCGAGCAGTACTTC. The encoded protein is CASSENPDRVSEQYF.

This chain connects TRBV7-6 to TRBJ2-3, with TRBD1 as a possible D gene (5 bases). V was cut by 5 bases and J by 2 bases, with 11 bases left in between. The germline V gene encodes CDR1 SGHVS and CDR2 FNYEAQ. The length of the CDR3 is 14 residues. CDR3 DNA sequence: TGTGCCAGCAGCCCAACAGGACCCACAGATACGCAGTATTTT. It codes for CASSPTGPTDTQYF.

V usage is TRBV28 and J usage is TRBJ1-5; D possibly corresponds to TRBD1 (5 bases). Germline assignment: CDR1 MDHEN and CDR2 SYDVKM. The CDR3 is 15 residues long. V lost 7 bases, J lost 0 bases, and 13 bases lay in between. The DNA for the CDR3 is TGTGCCAGCAAGAAGGCGGGGACTAGCAATCAGCCCCAGCATTTT. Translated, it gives CASKKAGTSNQPQHF.

This CDR3 is CASSPPSVEQFF. The CDR3 region has the DNA TGTGCCAGCAGCCCCCCCTCGGTAGAGCAGTTCTTC. The chain recombines TRBV7-2 with TRBJ2-1, with D hard to call. This CDR3 has 12 residues. Trimming shortened V by 5 bases and J by 10 bases, and 12 bases separated the two germline ends. Per the germline V gene, CDR1 is SGHTA and CDR2 is FQGNSA.

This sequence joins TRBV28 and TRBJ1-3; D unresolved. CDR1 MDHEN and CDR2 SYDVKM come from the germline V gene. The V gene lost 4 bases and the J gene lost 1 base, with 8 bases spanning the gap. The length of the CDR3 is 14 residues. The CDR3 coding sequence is TGTGCCAGCAGTTCCGAGCTATCTGGAAACACCATATATTTT. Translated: CASSSELSGNTIYF.

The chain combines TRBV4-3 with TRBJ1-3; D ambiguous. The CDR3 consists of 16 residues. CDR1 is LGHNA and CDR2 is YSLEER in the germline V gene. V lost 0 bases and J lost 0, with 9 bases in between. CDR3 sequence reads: CASSQEWQNSGNTIYF. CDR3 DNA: TGCGCCAGCAGCCAAGAATGGCAGAACTCTGGAAACACCATATATTTT.

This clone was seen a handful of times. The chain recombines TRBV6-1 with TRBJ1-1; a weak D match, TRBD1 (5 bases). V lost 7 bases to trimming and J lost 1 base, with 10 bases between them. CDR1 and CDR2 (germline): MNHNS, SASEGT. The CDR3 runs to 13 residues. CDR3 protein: CASKFDRNTEAFF. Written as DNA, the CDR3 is TGTGCCAGCAAGTTCGACAGGAACACTGAAGCTTTCTTT.

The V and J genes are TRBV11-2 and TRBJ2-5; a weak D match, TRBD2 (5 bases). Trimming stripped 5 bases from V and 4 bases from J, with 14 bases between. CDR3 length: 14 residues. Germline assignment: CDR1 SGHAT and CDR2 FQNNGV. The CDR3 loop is CASSPMEARETQYF. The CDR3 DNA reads TGTGCCAGCAGCCCGATGGAGGCACGAGAGACCCAGTACTTC.

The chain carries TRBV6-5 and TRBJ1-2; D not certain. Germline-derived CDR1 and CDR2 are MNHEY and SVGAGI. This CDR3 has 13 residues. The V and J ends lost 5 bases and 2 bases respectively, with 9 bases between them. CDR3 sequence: CASSRRRNYGYTF. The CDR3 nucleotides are TGTGCCAGCAGTAGGAGGAGGAACTATGGCTACACCTTC.

The CDR3 coding sequence is TGTGCCAGCAGTTTATCTACAGTTAACATGAACACTGAAGCTTTCTTT. As protein: CASSLSTVNMNTEAFF. This chain links TRBV28 with TRBJ1-1, with D hard to call. Germline CDR1 reads MDHEN; CDR2 reads SYDVKM. Trimming left V 1 base short and J 0 bases short, with 12 bases between. The CDR3 totals 16 residues.

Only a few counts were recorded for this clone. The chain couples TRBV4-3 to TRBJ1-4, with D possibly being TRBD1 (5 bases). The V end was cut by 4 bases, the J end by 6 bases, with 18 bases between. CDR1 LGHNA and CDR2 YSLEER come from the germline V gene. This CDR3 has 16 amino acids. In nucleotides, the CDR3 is TGCGCCAGCAGCCCTCTGAGGGGAGGGGAAGATGAAAAACTGTTTTTT. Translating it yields CASSPLRGGEDEKLFF.